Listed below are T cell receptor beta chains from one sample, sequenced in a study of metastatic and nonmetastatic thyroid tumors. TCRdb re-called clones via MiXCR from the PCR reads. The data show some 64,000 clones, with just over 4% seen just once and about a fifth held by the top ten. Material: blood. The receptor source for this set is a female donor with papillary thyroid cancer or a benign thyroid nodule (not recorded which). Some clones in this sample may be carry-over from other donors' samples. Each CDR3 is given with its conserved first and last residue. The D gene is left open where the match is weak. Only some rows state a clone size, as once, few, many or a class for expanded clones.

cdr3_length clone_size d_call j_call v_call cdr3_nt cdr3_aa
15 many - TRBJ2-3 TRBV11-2 TGTGCCAGCAGCCCCTATCCCGCTAGCACAGATACGCAGTATTTT CASSPYPASTDTQYF
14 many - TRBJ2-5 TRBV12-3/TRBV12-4 TGTGCCAGCAGACCCCGGCGAGGGTCTGAGACCCAGTACTTC CASRPRRGSETQYF
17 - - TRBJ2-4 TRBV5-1 TGCGCCAGCAGCAGCGACCCCAGGGCCGGGGCCAAAAACATTCAGTACTTC CASSSDPRAGAKNIQYF
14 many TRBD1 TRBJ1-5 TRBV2 TGTGCCAGCTCCGGGACAGGGGGCGATCAGCCCCAGCATTTT CASSGTGGDQPQHF
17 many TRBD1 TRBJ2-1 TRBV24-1 TGTGCCACCAGTGATCCGTCCGGACAGGGCGGCTACAATGAGCAGTTCTTC CATSDPSGQGGYNEQFF
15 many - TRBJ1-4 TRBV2 TGTGCCAGCAGTGAAGGCGTACGAAAAACTGTTATACTGTTTTTT CASSEGVRKTVILFF
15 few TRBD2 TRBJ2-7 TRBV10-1 TGCGCCAGCAGGGATGGACTAGCCCCAGGACACGAGCAGTACTTC CASRDGLAPGHEQYF
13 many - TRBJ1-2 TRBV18 TGTGCCAGCTCAATTGACAGCAACTATGGCTACACCTTC CASSIDSNYGYTF
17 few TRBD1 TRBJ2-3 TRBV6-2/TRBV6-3 TGTGCCAGCAGCTATTCCGGACAGGGGTTCTGCACAGATACGCAGTATTTT CASSYSGQGFCTDTQYF
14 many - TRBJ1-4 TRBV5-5 TGTGCCAGCACCCATGGGTCAACTAATGAAAAACTGTTTTTT CASTHGSTNEKLFF
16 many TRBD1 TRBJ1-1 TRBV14 TGTGCCAGCAGCCAGGATCACTGGACAGGGAGGACTGAAGCTTTCTTT CASSQDHWTGRTEAFF
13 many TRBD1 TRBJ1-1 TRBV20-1 TGCAGTGCTAGAAGGTCGGAGGCAGGGGGCTTCTTCTTT CSARRSEAGGFFF
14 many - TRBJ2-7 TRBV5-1 TGCACCAGCAGCTTGCGGACTTCCTCCTACGAGCAGTACTTC CTSSLRTSSYEQYF
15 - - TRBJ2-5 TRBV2 TGTGCCAGCAGTGAGTCCCACCAGGGGCAAGAGACCCAGTACTTC CASSESHQGQETQYF
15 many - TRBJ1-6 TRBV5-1 TGCGCCAGCAGCTTGGATTGGGTAAAGAGTTCACCCCTCCACTTT CASSLDWVKSSPLHF
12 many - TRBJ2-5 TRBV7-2 TGTGCCAGCAGCTACCGCGGGGAGACCCAGTACTTC CASSYRGETQYF
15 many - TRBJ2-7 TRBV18 TGTGCCAGCTCACCCCGGGACTTTCGACCTGGCGAGCAGTACTTC CASSPRDFRPGEQYF
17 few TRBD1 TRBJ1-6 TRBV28 TGTGCCAGCAGTTTGTTGGGACAGGGGCAGTTTGATTCACCCCTCCACTTT CASSLLGQGQFDSPLHF
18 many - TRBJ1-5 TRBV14 TGTGCCAGCAGCCAAGAGCCCTACTGGAGGGAGGCAAATCAGCCCCAGCATTTT CASSQEPYWREANQPQHF
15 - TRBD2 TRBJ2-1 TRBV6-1 TGTGCCAGCAGACCGGGAGGAACCTCATACAATGAGCAGTTCTTC CASRPGGTSYNEQFF
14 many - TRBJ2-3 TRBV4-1 TGCGCCAGCAGCCAAGTGCGACTAGTAGATACGCAGTATTTT CASSQVRLVDTQYF
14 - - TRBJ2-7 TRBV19 TGTGCCAGTAGTATAGACGGGGGCAGCTCCGAGCAGTACTTC CASSIDGGSSEQYF
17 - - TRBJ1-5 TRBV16 TGTGCCAGCAGCCAGGGGATTGTGACGAACTCCAATCAGCCCCAGCATTTT CASSQGIVTNSNQPQHF
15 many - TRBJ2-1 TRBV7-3 TGTGCCAGCAGCGGTACAGGGCGGGATAACAATGAGCAGTTCTTC CASSGTGRDNNEQFF
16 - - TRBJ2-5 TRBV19 TGTGCCAGTATCGGTCTTAGAGGGCCACCGGGAGAGACCCAGTACTTC CASIGLRGPPGETQYF
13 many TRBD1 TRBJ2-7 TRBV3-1 TGTGCCAGCAGCCACAGGACAGGGCACGAGCAGTACTTC CASSHRTGHEQYF